This TCR beta chain was captured in a study of PD-L1 blockade in urothelial cancer. Study at large: About 85% of the roughly 30 patients comprised males who had bladder-origin urothelial cancer. The study recovered a median of 141,255 T cells per blood sample.

Germline CDR1 MNHNS, CDR2 SASEGT. The CDR3 is 17 residues long. J lost 1 base, V lost 2 bases, and 6 bases had no gene match. Here immunoSEQ multiplex PCR was the method, and the copy in TCRdb shows in-frame clones only, minus some. The profile covers around 40,000 clones, with just over 90% appearing a single time and 10% to 12% taken by the ten largest. Documented time point: pretreatment peripheral blood. Anywhere from 1 to 8 samples came from each patient, spanning pretreatment and on-treatment. Specimen: PBMCs, collected around atezolizumab (anti-PD-L1) treatment. The V call is TRBV6-1, the J call TRBJ1-1, with 11 bases aligning to TRBD1. This sequence was found in a woman aged 55-70 years with urothelial cancer. DNA for the CDR3: TGTGCCAGCAGTGAACGGACAGGGGGCGCGCGGAACACTGAAGCTTTCTTT. As protein: CASSERTGGARNTEAFF.